This record concerns one T cell receptor beta chain sequence. The data were taken from a study of metastatic and nonmetastatic thyroid tumors. Study context: Blood and tumor or nodule tissue repertoires from malignant and benign thyroid patients were compared.

There were no patients who had received any treatment before thyroid surgery. TCRdb used MiXCR to call clones anew from the PCR reads. Of around 20,000 clones in the sample, roughly 16% were seen once. The TCR comes from a female donor with papillary thyroid cancer or a benign thyroid nodule (not recorded which). Some clones in this sample may be carry-over from other donors' samples. The sequenced sample was tumor tissue.

The CDR3 coding sequence is TGTGCCAGCTCACAGGGGAGGGGGGACTACGAGCAGTACTTC. Encoded protein: CASSQGRGDYEQYF. The rearrangement links TRBV18 to TRBJ2-7, with a possible D match to TRBD2 (7 bases). V lost 4 bases to trimming and J lost 3 bases, with 13 bases between them. This CDR3 region has 14 residues. CDR1 is KGHSH and CDR2 is LQKENI in the germline V gene.